This TCR beta chain was sequenced during a study of cytomegalovirus exposure and HLA in healthy donors. Study-wide results and caveats: Solely CMV serostatus was available to characterize immune exposure. Cytomegalovirus-associated status was assigned to some 180 TCR beta chains.

Details on this clone: Antigen: not known.

Between the trimmed V and J ends, which lost 5 bases and 4 bases, there was a span of 15 bases. The CDR3 has 15 residues. Germline CDR1 and CDR2: SGHVS and FQNEAQ. PCR employed 60 Vbeta and 13 Jbeta primers. Clones were read by immunoSEQ multiplex PCR, and TCRdb kept only the in-frame ones, dropping some. Here the sample spans 150,000 to 200,000 clones, around 74% being singletons. The chain employs TRBV7-8 and TRBJ1-5; D is perhaps TRBD1 (6 bases). Sequencing was carried out using PBMCs. This receptor was identified in a female donor in good health and CMV-seronegative. Here the CDR3 DNA reads TGTGCCAGCAGCGGGGGCAGGGCGAGAAATCAGCCCCAGCATTTT. It is translated as CASSGGRARNQPQHF.